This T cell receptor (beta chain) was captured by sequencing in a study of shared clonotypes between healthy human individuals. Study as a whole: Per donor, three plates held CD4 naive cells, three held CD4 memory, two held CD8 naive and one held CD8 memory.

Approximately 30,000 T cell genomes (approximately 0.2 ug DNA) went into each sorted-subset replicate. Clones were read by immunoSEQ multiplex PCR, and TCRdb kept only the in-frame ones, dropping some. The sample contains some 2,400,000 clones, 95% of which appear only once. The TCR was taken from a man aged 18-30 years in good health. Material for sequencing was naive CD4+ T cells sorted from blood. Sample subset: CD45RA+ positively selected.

For the CDR3, the DNA is TGTGCCAGCTCACCGGGACTAGCGGGCCCAGATACGCAGTATTTT. Its protein product is CASSPGLAGPDTQYF. The chain employs TRBV18 and TRBJ2-3; 12 nucleotides match TRBD2. The germline V gene has CDR1 KGHSH and CDR2 LQKENI. V trimming: 3 bases; J trimming: 4 bases; junction bases outside the gene matches: 2. The CDR3 sequence is 15 residues long.